This T cell receptor beta chain was sequenced for a study of T-cell reconstitution after alpha-beta-depleted transplantation in children. Germline-derived CDR1 and CDR2 are SGHRS and YFSETQ. Trimming took 0 bases from V and 5 from J, leaving 13 bases between them. The CDR3 is made up of 15 amino acids. At least ten counts were recorded for this clonotype. Construction of the TCRbeta library involved unique molecular identifiers. TCRdb reprocessed the PCR reads with MiXCR, giving one entry per CDR3 protein. The table shows some 450,000 distinct CDR3 sequences, with about 40% occurring only once. The V gene is TRBV5-1, the J gene TRBJ2-3, with D tentatively TRBD2 (5 bases). The clonotype originates from a girl aged 2 to 9 with aplastic anemia, due to receive a stem cell transplant. Sequencing was performed on PBMCs, taken before TCRalphabeta/CD19-depleted stem cell transplant. Here the CDR3 reads CASSLGLAVIDTQYF. As DNA, the CDR3 is TGCGCCAGCAGCTTGGGGCTAGCCGTGATAGATACGCAGTATTTT.